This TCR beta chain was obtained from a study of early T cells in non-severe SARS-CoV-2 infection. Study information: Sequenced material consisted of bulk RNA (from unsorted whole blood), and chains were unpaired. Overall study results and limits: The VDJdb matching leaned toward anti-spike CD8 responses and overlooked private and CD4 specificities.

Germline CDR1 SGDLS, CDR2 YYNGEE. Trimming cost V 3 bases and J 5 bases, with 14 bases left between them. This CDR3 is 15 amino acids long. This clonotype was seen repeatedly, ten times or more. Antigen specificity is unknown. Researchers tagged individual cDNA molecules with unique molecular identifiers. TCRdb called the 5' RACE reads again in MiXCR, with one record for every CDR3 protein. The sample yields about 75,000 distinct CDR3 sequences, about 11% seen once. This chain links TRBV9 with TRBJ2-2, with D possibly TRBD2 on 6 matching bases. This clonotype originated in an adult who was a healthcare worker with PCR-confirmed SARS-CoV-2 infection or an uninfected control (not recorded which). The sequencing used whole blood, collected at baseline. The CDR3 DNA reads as TGTGCCAGCAGCGCATCGTGGCGGGGAACCGGGGAGCTGTTTTTT. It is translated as CASSASWRGTGELFF.